This T cell receptor beta chain was observed in a study of cytomegalovirus exposure and HLA in healthy donors. Overall study: There were around 100 million unique TCR beta sequences, drawn from approximately 180 million T cells, in an earlier analysis. Study-level points and caveats: A cluster of highly shared sequence variants was likely a sequencing artifact. Based on reports, TCR beta sequences accurately predicted HLA-A and HLA-B alleles for most subjects. TRBV6-2, TRBV6-3 and some other V segments were unresolvable in 87-base-pair reads.

Primers included in the PCR were 60 Vbeta and 13 Jbeta primers. The protocol was immunoSEQ multiplex PCR, while the TCRdb copy is restricted to in-frame clones and leaves out a portion. The data show about 140,000 clones, approximately 80% seen once. As for this clone: The antigen is undetermined.

J gave up 9 bases and V 6 bases, and 9 bases lay outside the gene matches. The CDR3 is 14 residues long. Germline CDR1 reads MNHNS; CDR2 reads SASEGT. Sequenced sample: PBMCs. The receptor comes from a woman between 18 and 29 years old in good health and CMV-seropositive. The chain employs TRBV6-1 and TRBJ2-2; the match to TRBD1 covers 8 bases. The CDR3 reads CASRRTGSLRELFF. In DNA, the CDR3 is TGTGCCAGCAGGCGGACAGGGTCGTTAAGGGAGCTGTTTTTT.